These 2 T cell receptor beta chains were all obtained from the same sample, sequenced in a study of T cell clonality in common variable immunodeficiency. The method was immunoSEQ multiplex PCR; TCRdb's version includes in-frame clones alone and lacks a portion of them. This sample shows about 59,000 clones and no singletons; about 0.8% rests with the ten largest. The sample consisted of peripheral blood mononuclear cells. The receptors here all came from a person aged 18 to 70 in good health.

This clone has ten or more counts. The read terminates 3 residues ahead of where the CDR3 ends, so the germline J gene completes it. The chain recombines TRBV5-4 with TRBJ1-3; 8 bases map to TRBD1. With V trimmed by 3 bases and J by 7 bases, 9 bases remained unmatched. The germline V gene has CDR1 SGHNT and CDR2 YYREEE (reference sequence). The CDR3 is 15 amino acids. The CDR3 here is CASSSHGTGGNTIYF. The CDR3 bases that were read are TGTGCCAGCAGCTCCCACGGGACAGGTGGGAACACC.

Comments on this clone: The CDR3 end lies 3 residues beyond the end of the read and is filled in from the germline J gene. This sequence joins TRBV19 and TRBJ1-2; 8 nucleotides align to TRBD1. CDR1 is LNHDA, CDR2 SQIVND, per germline (reference sequence). The length of the CDR3 is 14 residues. The CDR3 spells CASSTGGGGYDYTF. The CDR3 bases that were read are TGTGCCAGTAGTACAGGGGGCGGGGGCTACGAC.